Below are 9 T cell receptor beta chains sequenced from a single sample in a study of T-cell reconstitution after alpha-beta-depleted transplantation in children. Unique molecular identifiers featured in how the TCRbeta library was prepared. TCRdb processed the PCR reads anew with MiXCR; each CDR3 protein has one entry. The table shows about 610,000 distinct CDR3 sequences, with about 10% occurring only once. Material: PBMCs from the stem cell graft donor, obtained from the stem cell graft. Source of these receptors: a human donor who donated a stem cell graft to a child with acute myeloid leukemia.

This clonotype was counted a few times. The chain is built from TRBV12-3 or TRBV12-4 and TRBJ1-2, with TRBD1 as a possible D gene (5 bases). The CDR3 is made up of 14 amino acids. Trimming removed 5 bases at V and 2 bases at J, with 12 bases between. The CDR3 protein is CASSGDRHNYGYTF. The DNA for the CDR3 is TGTGCCAGCAGTGGAGACAGACACAACTATGGCTACACCTTC.

The rearrangement joins TRBV4-3 to TRBJ2-7, with a weak D call TRBD2 (5 bases). This CDR3 contains 14 residues. The germline V gene encodes CDR1 LGHNA and CDR2 YSLEER. V lost 0 bases and J lost 5, with 11 bases in between. The CDR3 DNA reads TGCGCCAGCAGCCAAGATAGGCTAGCCCACGAGCAGTACTTC. Protein sequence: CASSQDRLAHEQYF.

The chain carries TRBV4-2 and TRBJ2-5; 8 nucleotides align to TRBD1. The germline V gene has CDR1 LGHNA and CDR2 YNFKEQ. The J segment lost 2 bases and the V segment lost 8 bases, leaving 13 bases of the junction unmatched. This CDR3 region has 16 residues. CDR3 DNA sequence: TGTGCCAGCGACACAAGTGGACAGGGAGCTCAAGAGACCCAGTACTTC. Translated, it gives CASDTSGQGAQETQYF.

This clonotype has just one count. The chain employs TRBV7-6 and TRBJ2-7; D gene ambiguous. The CDR3 contains 14 residues. Germline-derived CDR1 and CDR2 are SGHVS and FNYEAQ. Trimming removed 3 bases at V and 3 bases at J, with 12 bases between. DNA for the CDR3: TGTGCCAGCAGCTTTGTCTCCGACGGCTACGAGCAGTACTTC. This gives the protein CASSFVSDGYEQYF. Using reference TRBV7-6 and TRBJ2-7 for the parts outside the CDR3, the full variable domain is GAGVSQSPRYKVTKRGQDVALRCDPISGHVSLYWYRQALGQGPEFLTYFNYEAQQDKSGLPNDRFSAERPEGSISTLTIQRTEQRDSAMYRCASSFVSDGYEQYFGPGTRLTVT.

This clonotype was observed many times. This sequence joins TRBV11-1 and TRBJ2-3; 9 nucleotides line up with TRBD2. CDR1 is SGHAT and CDR2 is FQDESV in the germline V gene (reference sequence). The J segment lost 2 bases and the V segment lost 2 bases, leaving 11 bases of the junction unmatched. CDR3 length: 18 residues. CDR3 nucleotide sequence: TGTGCCAGCAGCTTATCGACACAACTAGCGGGCTACACAGATACGCAGTATTTT. Encoded protein: CASSLSTQLAGYTDTQYF.

This clonotype was detected only a few times. The CDR3 loop is CSASPRDRGGRTAFF. The CDR3 DNA reads TGCAGTGCTAGCCCCCGGGACAGGGGAGGGAGGACAGCTTTCTTT. The V gene is TRBV20-1, the J gene TRBJ1-1; 10 bases match TRBD1. The trim removed 3 bases at V and 10 bases at J, leaving 14 bases unmatched. From germline, CDR1 is DFQATT and CDR2 SNEGSKA (reference sequence). CDR3 size: 15 residues.

This clonotype occurred many times. J is TRBJ2-3 and V is TRBV18; tentative D call: TRBD2 (6 bases). The CDR3 has 15 amino acids. Per germline, CDR1 KGHSH and CDR2 LQKENI. V was pared by 4 bases and J by 1 base, with 12 bases between. The CDR3 spells CASSQTSTGTDTQYF. As DNA, the CDR3 is TGTGCCAGCTCACAAACTAGCACAGGCACAGATACGCAGTATTTT.

The chain links TRBV4-2 to TRBJ2-3; 8 positions match TRBD1. This CDR3 region has 20 residues. Germline values: CDR1 LGHNA, CDR2 YNFKEQ. V lost 4 bases and J lost 5; bases outside the gene matches: 23. The CDR3 loop is CASSPQARDRSAIGVDTQYF. The CDR3 DNA sequence: TGTGCCAGCAGCCCTCAAGCAAGGGACAGGAGCGCGATAGGGGTAGATACGCAGTATTTT.

Many counts were recorded for this clonotype. This chain links TRBV30 with TRBJ2-2, with D unresolved. This CDR3 has 12 amino acids. Looked up from germline, CDR1 is GTSNPN and CDR2 is SVGIG (reference sequence). V lost 0 bases, J lost 5 bases, and 4 bases lay in between. The CDR3 bases are TGTGCCTGGAGTGTACGGACCGGGGAGCTGTTTTTT. It translates to CAWSVRTGELFF.